Presented here are 20 T cell receptor beta chains from one specimen sequenced in a study of CD8 T cells in Susac syndrome. Reverse transcription used about 0.45 to 1 ug RNA and random hexamers. MiXCR, applied by TCRdb to the immunoSEQ multiplex PCR reads, yields one record per CDR3 protein. This sample has fewer than 250,000 distinct CDR3 sequences, with about 93% found just once. Sequenced: CD8+ T cells from PBMCs. The receptors here all came from a human donor with multiple sclerosis.

This clonotype was seen once. The genes are TRBV6-6 and TRBJ1-1; D uncertain. Germline lookup yields CDR1 MNHNY and CDR2 SVGAGI (reference sequence). Trimming took 6 bases from V and 6 from J, leaving 14 bases between them. CDR3 size: 13 residues. CDR3 amino acids: CASRAEGGPEAFF. In nucleotides, the CDR3 is TGTGCCAGCAGGGCCGAAGGCGGCCCTGAAGCTTTCTTT.

The chain links TRBV9 to TRBJ1-2; 7 bases match TRBD1. The germline V gene has CDR1 SGDLS and CDR2 YYNGEE. V lost 4 bases and J lost 4; bases outside the gene matches: 10. The CDR3 loop spans 15 amino acids. The CDR3 protein is CASSSPTGLGYGYTF. The CDR3 DNA is TGTGCCAGCAGCTCCCCGACAGGGTTGGGCTATGGCTACACCTTC.

CDR3 nucleotides: TGTGCCAGCAGGCCCCCGGGGGCGAGGGAGACCCAGTACTTC. It encodes CASRPPGARETQYF. The chain employs TRBV7-9 and TRBJ2-5; either TRBD1 or TRBD2 may fit D (6 bases each). CDR1 and CDR2 from the germline V gene are SEHNR and FQNEAQ (reference sequence). The CDR3 runs to 14 residues. V dropped 6 bases and J dropped 5 bases, with 16 bases sitting between them.

The chain uses TRBV2 and TRBJ1-2, with TRBD1 matching over 7 bases. The CDR3 loop spans 14 amino acids. Trimming removed 0 bases from V and 5 bases from J; junction bases left unmatched: 3. CDR1 and CDR2 (germline): SNHLY, FYNNEI. CDR3 loop: CASSEAPQGYGYTF. DNA of the CDR3: TGTGCCAGCAGTGAAGCTCCACAGGGGTATGGCTACACCTTC. The full variable domain, completed using reference TRBV2 and TRBJ1-2, is EPEVTQTPSHQVTQMGQEVILRCVPISNHLYFYWYRQILGQKVEFLVSFYNNEISEKSEIFDDQFSVERPDGSNFTLKIRSTKLEDSAMYFCASSEAPQGYGYTFGSGTRLTVV.

This chain uses TRBV21-1 with TRBJ2-7; the D call TRBD1 from the table was never checked on the DNA. TRBV21-1 is a pseudogene locus. CDR3 length: 15 amino acids. CDR3: CASSKVGQRGYEQYF. CDR3 sequence (DNA): TGTGCCAGCAGCAAAGTTGGGCAGAGGGGCTACGAGCAGTACTTC.

V usage is TRBV10-3 and J usage is TRBJ2-7; D is possibly TRBD1 (5 bases). Germline-derived CDR1 and CDR2 are ENHRY and SYGVKD. Trimming took 3 bases from V and 1 from J, leaving 10 bases between them. CDR3 length: 14 amino acids. The CDR3 DNA reads TGTGCCATCAGTGACCCGGACACTTCCTACGAGCAGTACTTC. Its protein is CAISDPDTSYEQYF.

CDR3 amino acids: CASSEEAPELGDIQYF. Here the CDR3 DNA reads TGTGCCAGCAGTGAAGAGGCCCCAGAACTAGGGGACATTCAGTACTTC. The V and J genes are TRBV2 and TRBJ2-4, with D perhaps being TRBD1 or TRBD2 (5 bases each). The V gene lost 1 base and the J gene lost 8 bases, with 18 bases spanning the gap. Germline V gene sequence: CDR1 SNHLY, CDR2 FYNNEI. The CDR3 is 16 residues long. Full variable domain (outside the CDR3, taken from reference TRBV2 and TRBJ2-4): EPEVTQTPSHQVTQMGQEVILRCVPISNHLYFYWYRQILGQKVEFLVSFYNNEISEKSEIFDDQFSVERPDGSNFTLKIRSTKLEDSAMYFCASSEEAPELGDIQYFGAGTRLSVL.

The chain uses TRBV7-2 and TRBJ1-1; TRBD1 agrees at 10 bases. Unmatched junction bases numbered 7, after V lost 0 bases and J lost 6 bases. CDR3 length: 16 residues. The germline CDR1 and CDR2 sequences are SGHTA and FQGNSA. Here the CDR3 reads CASSLAFWDRGSEAFF. Here the CDR3 DNA reads TGTGCCAGCAGCTTAGCTTTTTGGGACAGGGGCTCTGAAGCTTTCTTT.

The chain links TRBV7-8 to TRBJ2-5; no clear D. V dropped 6 bases and J dropped 1 base, with 12 bases sitting between them. The CDR3 is 14 amino acids. The germline V gene encodes CDR1 SGHVS and CDR2 FQNEAQ. This CDR3 reads CASSREGVQETQYF. The CDR3 DNA reads TGTGCCAGCAGTCGCGAAGGAGTCCAAGAGACCCAGTACTTC.

The V gene is TRBV20-1, the J gene TRBJ2-7; possible D gene TRBD1, 6 bases. V was pared by 2 bases and J by 2 bases, with 22 bases between. The CDR3 totals 17 residues. Germline CDR1 and CDR2: DFQATT and SNEGSKA (reference sequence). This chain's CDR3 is CSARPRRSGTLAYEQYF. CDR3 DNA sequence: TGCAGTGCTAGACCCAGACGCTCGGGGACATTGGCCTACGAGCAGTACTTC.

V and J are TRBV6-1 and TRBJ1-5; no clear D. The CDR3 is made up of 11 amino acids. V gave up 7 bases and J gave up 6 bases, with 7 bases separating them. Germline loops: CDR1 MNHNS, CDR2 SASEGT. CDR3: CASTTGQPQHF. The CDR3 DNA reads as TGTGCCAGCACGACGGGTCAGCCCCAGCATTTT.

The rearrangement links TRBV19 to TRBJ1-1; D call uncertain. V gave up 6 bases and J gave up 2 bases, with 7 bases separating them. CDR1 LNHDA and CDR2 SQIVND come from the germline V gene (reference sequence). The CDR3 is 12 residues long. The CDR3 here is CASRGSNTEAFF. The CDR3 nucleotides are TGTGCCAGTAGAGGTTCTAACACTGAAGCTTTCTTT. The entire variable domain, with the rest obtained from reference TRBV19 and TRBJ1-1, is as follows: DGGITQSPKYLFRKEGQNVTLSCEQNLNHDAMYWYRQDPGQGLRLIYYSQIVNDFQKGDIAEGYSVSREKKESFPLTVTSAQKNPTAFYLCASRGSNTEAFFGQGTRLTVV.

The chain has TRBV19 and TRBJ2-3; 8 nucleotides agree with TRBD1. This CDR3 has 13 amino acids. The V segment lost 7 bases and the J segment 6 bases; nucleotides outside the gene matches: 6. CDR1 LNHDA and CDR2 SQIVND come from the germline V gene (reference sequence). In nucleotides, the CDR3 is TGTGCCAGTATGCAGGGGGCGCTTGATACGCAGTATTTT. Translated, it gives CASMQGALDTQYF.

The genes are TRBV5-1 and TRBJ1-5, with D hard to call. CDR3 length: 15 amino acids. Germline CDR1 SGHRS, CDR2 YFSETQ. Trimming shortened V by 4 bases and J by 0 bases, and 11 bases separated the two germline ends. The CDR3 loop reads CASSPHGNSNQPQHF. In DNA, the CDR3 is TGCGCCAGCAGCCCACATGGCAATAGCAATCAGCCCCAGCATTTT.

This sequence joins TRBV5-6 and TRBJ1-1; tentative D call: TRBD1 (5 bases). V was clipped by 3 bases and J by 10 bases, with 13 bases between them. The CDR3 sequence is 12 residues long. Germline CDR1 SGHDT, CDR2 YYEEEE. CDR3 protein: CASSWTGGVAFF. The CDR3 DNA reads TGTGCCAGCAGCTGGACCGGGGGGGTAGCTTTCTTT.

This clonotype was recorded only once. V and J are TRBV20-1 and TRBJ1-1; D gene unclear. V lost 1 base and J lost 1, with 10 bases in between. CDR1 DFQATT and CDR2 SNEGSKA come from the germline V gene (reference sequence). The CDR3 runs 14 residues. CDR3 sequence reads: CSARVEWGNTEAFF. CDR3 in DNA: TGCAGTGCTAGAGTCGAGTGGGGGAACACTGAAGCTTTCTTT.

The chain uses TRBV27 and TRBJ1-6, with a tentative D call TRBD1 (5 bases). Germline CDR1 and CDR2: MNHEY and SMNVEV (reference sequence). The CDR3 sequence is 14 residues long. V was cut by 10 bases and J by 0 bases, with 10 bases left in between. The CDR3: CATREASYNSPLHF. The CDR3 coding sequence is TGTGCCACCAGGGAAGCCTCCTATAATTCACCCCTCCACTTT.

The V and J genes are TRBV29-1 and TRBJ2-2; 7 positions match TRBD2. The germline V gene has CDR1 SQVTM and CDR2 ANQGSEA. The CDR3 consists of 13 residues. With 5 bases clipped from V and 4 bases from J, the junction kept 4 bases outside the gene matches. The CDR3 spells CSVLGGGTGELFF. CDR3 DNA: TGCAGCGTTCTCGGCGGGGGCACCGGGGAGCTGTTTTTT.

The rearrangement links TRBV13 to TRBJ1-1, with 7 bases aligning to TRBD1. V lost 5 bases and J lost 0; bases outside the gene matches: 6. In germline, CDR1 is PRHDT, CDR2 FYEKMQ (reference sequence). This CDR3 region has 15 residues. The CDR3, as DNA: TGTGCCAGCAGCGATCAGGACAGGCTGAACACTGAAGCTTTCTTT. Residues: CASSDQDRLNTEAFF.

This clonotype came up once. This chain joins TRBV11-2 and TRBJ1-6, with 7 bases identical to TRBD1. Germline values: CDR1 SGHAT, CDR2 FQNNGV. The CDR3 has 18 residues. Germline trimming cut 1 base from V and 3 bases from J; bases unmatched to any gene: 9. The CDR3 is CASSLGSEGQFYNSPLHF. In DNA, the CDR3 is TGTGCCAGCAGCTTAGGATCGGAGGGACAGTTCTATAATTCACCCCTCCACTTT. The whole variable domain, filled in from reference TRBV11-2 and TRBJ1-6, reads EAGVAQSPRYKIIEKRQSVAFWCNPISGHATLYWYQQILGQGPKLLIQFQNNGVVDDSQLPKDRFSAERLKGVDSTLKIQPAKLEDSAVYLCASSLGSEGQFYNSPLHFGNGTRLTVT.